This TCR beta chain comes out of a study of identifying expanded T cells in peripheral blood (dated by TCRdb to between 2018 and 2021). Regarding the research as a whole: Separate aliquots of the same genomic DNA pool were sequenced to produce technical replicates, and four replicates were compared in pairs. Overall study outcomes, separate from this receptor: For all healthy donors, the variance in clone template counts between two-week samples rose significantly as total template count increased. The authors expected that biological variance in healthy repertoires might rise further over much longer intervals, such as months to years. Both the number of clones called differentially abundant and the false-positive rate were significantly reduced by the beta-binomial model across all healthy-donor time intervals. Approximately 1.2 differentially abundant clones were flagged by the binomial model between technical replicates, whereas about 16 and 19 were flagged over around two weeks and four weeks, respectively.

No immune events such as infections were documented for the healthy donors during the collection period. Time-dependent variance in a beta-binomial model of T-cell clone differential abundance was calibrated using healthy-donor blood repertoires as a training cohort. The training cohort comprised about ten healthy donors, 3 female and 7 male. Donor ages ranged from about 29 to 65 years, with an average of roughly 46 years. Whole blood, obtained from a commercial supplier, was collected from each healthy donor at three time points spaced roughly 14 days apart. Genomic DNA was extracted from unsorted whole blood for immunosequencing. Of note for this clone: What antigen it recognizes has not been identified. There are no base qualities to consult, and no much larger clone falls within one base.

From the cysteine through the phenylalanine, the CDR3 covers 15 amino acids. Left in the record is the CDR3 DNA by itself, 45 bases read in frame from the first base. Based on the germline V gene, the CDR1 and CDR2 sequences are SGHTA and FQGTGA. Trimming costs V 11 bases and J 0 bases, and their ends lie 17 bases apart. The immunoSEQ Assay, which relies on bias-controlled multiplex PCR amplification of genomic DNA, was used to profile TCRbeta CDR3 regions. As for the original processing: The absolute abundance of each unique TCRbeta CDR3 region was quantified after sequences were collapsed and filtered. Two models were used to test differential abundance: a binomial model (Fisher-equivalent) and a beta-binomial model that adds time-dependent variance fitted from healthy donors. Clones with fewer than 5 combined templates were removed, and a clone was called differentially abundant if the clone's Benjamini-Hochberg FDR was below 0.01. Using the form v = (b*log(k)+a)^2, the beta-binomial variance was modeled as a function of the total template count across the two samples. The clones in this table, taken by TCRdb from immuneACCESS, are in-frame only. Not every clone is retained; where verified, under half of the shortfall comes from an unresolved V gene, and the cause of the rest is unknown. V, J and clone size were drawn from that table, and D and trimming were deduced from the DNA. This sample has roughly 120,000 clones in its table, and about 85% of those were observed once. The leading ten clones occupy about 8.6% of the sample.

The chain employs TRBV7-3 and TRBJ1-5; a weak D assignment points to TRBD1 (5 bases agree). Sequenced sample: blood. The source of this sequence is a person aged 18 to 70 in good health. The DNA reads TGTGCCGCGTCCCCCCGGGGGTTTAGCAATCAGCCCCAGCATTTT. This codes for CAASPRGFSNQPQHF.